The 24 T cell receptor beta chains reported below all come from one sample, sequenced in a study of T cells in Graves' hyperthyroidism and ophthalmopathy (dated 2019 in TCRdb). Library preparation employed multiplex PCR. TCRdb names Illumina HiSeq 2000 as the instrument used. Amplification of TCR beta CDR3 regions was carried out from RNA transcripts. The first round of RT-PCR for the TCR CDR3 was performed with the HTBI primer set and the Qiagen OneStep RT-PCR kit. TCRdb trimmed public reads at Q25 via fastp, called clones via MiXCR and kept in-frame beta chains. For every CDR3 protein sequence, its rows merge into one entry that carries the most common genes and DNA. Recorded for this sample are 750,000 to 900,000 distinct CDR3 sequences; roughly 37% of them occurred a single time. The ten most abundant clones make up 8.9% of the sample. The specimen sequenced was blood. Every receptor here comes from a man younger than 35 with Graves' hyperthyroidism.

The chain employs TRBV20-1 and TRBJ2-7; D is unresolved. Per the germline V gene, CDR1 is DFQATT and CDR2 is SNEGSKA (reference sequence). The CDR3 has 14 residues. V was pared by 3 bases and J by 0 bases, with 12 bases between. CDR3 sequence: CSASARPPSYEQYF. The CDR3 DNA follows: TGCAGTGCTAGCGCCAGGCCCCCCTCCTACGAGCAGTACTTC.

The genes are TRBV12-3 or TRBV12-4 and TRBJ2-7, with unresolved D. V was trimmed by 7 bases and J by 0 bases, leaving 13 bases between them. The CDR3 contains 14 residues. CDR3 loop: CASTLGDNSYEQYF. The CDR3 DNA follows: TGTGCCAGCACCCTCGGAGACAACTCCTACGAGCAGTACTTC.

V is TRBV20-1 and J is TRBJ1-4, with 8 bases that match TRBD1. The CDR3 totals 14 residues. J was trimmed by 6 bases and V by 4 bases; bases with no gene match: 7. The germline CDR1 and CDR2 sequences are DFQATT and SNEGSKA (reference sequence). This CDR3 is CSATKLTGDEKLFF. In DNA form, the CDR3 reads TGCAGTGCTACCAAGCTGACAGGGGATGAAAAACTGTTTTTT.

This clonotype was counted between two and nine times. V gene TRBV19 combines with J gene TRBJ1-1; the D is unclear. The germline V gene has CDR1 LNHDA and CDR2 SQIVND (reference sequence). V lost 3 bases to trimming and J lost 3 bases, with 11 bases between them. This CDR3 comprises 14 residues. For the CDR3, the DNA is TGTGCCAGTAGTATTTACGCGGATGACACTGAAGCTTTCTTT. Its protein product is CASSIYADDTEAFF.

CDR3 sequence reads: CASRPWTGDNQPQHF. As DNA, the CDR3 is TGTGCCTCCCGACCGTGGACAGGGGATAATCAGCCCCAGCATTTT. The chain couples TRBV19 to TRBJ1-5, with 9 bases aligning to TRBD1. Germline values: CDR1 LNHDA, CDR2 SQIVND (reference sequence). The V gene end was trimmed by 11 bases and the J gene end by 4 bases; junction bases not matched to a gene: 12. The CDR3 consists of 15 residues. Filled out from reference TRBV19 and TRBJ1-5, the complete variable domain reads DGGITQSPKYLFRKEGQNVTLSCEQNLNHDAMYWYRQDPGQGLRLIYYSQIVNDFQKGDIAEGYSVSREKKESFPLTVTSAQKNPTAFYLCASRPWTGDNQPQHFGDGTRLSIL.

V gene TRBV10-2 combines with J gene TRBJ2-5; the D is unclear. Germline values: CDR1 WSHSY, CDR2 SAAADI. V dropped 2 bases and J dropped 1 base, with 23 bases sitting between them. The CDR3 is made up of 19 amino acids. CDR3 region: CASSEIQANWLRRQETQYF. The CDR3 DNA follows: TGCGCCAGCAGTGAGATTCAGGCAAACTGGCTCCGACGCCAAGAGACCCAGTACTTC.

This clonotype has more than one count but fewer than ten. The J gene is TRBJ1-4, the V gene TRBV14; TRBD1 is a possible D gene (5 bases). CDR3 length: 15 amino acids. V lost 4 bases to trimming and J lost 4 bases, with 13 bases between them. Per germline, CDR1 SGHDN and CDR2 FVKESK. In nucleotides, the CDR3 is TGTGCCAGCAGCCGAGGGGCAGGGTTTAATGAAAAACTGTTTTTT. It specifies CASSRGAGFNEKLFF.

The CDR3 DNA follows: TGTGCCAGCAGCCTGAGAAGGCAGGCGGGACGTCAGCCCCAGCATTTT. Residues: CASSLRRQAGRQPQHF. J is TRBJ1-5 and V is TRBV5-6; TRBD1 is a possible D gene (5 bases). The V gene lost 4 bases and the J gene lost 6 bases, with 20 bases spanning the gap. Looked up from germline, CDR1 is SGHDT and CDR2 is YYEEEE. The CDR3 is 16 residues long. The full variable domain, with the rest looked up from reference TRBV5-6 and TRBJ1-5, is DAGVTQSPTHLIKTRGQQVTLRCSPKSGHDTVSWYQQALGQGPQFIFQYYEEEERQRGNFPDRFSGHQFPNYSSELNVNALLLGDSALYLCASSLRRQAGRQPQHFGDGTRLSIL.

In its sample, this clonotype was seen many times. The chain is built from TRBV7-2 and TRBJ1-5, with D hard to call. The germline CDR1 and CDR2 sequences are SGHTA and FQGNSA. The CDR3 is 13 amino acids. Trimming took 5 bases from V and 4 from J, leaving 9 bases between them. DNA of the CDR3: TGTGCCAGCAGCCGGGGTCCTAATCAGCCCCAGCATTTT. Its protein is CASSRGPNQPQHF.

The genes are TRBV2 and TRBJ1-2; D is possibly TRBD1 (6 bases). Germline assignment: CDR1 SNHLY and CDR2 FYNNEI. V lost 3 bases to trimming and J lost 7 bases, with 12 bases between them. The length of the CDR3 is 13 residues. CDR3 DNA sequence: TGTGCCAGCAGTGATGGAGGGGGACGTGGCTACACCTTC. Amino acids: CASSDGGGRGYTF.

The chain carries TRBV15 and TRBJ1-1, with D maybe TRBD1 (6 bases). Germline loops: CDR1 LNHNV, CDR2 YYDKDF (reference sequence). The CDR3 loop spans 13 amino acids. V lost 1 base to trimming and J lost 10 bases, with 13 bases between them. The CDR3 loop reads CATSRGGGWVAFF. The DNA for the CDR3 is TGTGCCACCAGCAGAGGTGGGGGCTGGGTAGCTTTCTTT.

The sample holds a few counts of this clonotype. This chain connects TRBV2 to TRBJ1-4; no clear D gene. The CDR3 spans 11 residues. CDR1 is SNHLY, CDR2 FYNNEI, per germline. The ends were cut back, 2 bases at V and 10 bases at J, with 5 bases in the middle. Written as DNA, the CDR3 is TGTGCCAGCAGTGAACTGGGAAAACTGTTTTTT. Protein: CASSELGKLFF.

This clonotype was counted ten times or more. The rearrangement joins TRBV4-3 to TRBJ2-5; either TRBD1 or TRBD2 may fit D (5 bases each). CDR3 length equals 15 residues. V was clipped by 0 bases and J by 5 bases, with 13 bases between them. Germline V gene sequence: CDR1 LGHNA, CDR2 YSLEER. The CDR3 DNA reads TGCGCCAGCAGCCAAGATGTGGGACCGAGGGAGACCCAGTACTTC. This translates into CASSQDVGPRETQYF.

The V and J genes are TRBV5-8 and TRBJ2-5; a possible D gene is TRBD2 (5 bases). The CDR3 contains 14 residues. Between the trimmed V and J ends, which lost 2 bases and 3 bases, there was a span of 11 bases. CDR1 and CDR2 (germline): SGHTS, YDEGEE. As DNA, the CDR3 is TGTGCCAGCAGCTTCACGGGTAGCGAAGAGACCCAGTACTTC. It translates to CASSFTGSEETQYF.

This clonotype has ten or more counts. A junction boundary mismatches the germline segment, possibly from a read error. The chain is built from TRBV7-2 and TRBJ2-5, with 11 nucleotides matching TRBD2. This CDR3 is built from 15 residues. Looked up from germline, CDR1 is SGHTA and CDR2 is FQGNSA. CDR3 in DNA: TGTGCTAGCAGCTTAGCGGGGACTAGCGGTGAGACCCAGTACTTC. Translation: CASSLAGTSGETQYF. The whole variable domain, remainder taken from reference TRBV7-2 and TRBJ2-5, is GAGVSQSPSNKVTEKGKDVELRCDPISGHTALYWYRQSLGQGLEFLIYFQGNSAPDKSGLPSDRFSAERTGGSVSTLTIQRTQQEDSAVYLCASSLAGTSGETQYFGPGTRLLVL.

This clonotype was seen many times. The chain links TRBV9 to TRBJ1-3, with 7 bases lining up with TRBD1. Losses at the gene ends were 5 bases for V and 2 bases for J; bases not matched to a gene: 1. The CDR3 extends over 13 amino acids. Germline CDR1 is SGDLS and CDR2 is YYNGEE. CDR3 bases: TGTGCCAGCAGAGGGACAGCTGGAAACACCATATATTTT. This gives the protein CASRGTAGNTIYF.

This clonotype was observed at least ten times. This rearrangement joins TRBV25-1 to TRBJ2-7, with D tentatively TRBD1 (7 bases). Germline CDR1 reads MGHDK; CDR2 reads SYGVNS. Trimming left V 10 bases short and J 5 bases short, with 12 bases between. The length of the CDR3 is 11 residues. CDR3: CATGGGHEQYF. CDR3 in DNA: TGTGCCACCGGAGGGGGCCACGAGCAGTACTTC.

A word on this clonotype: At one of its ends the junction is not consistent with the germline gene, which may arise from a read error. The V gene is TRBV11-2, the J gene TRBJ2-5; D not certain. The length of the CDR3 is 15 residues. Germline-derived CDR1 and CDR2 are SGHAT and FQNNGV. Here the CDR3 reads CASSLILAGQETQHF. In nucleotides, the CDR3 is TGTGCCAGCAGCTTAATCTTGGCCGGGCAAGAGACCCAGCACTTC.

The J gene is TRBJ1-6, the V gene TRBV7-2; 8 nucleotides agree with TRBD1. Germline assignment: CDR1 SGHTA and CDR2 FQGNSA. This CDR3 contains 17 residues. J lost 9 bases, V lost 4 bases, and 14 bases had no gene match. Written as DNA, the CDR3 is TGTGCCAGCAGCTCGCTGAAATGGACAGGGTTTAGTTCACCCCTCCACTTT. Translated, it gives CASSSLKWTGFSSPLHF. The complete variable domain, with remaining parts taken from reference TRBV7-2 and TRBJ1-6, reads GAGVSQSPSNKVTEKGKDVELRCDPISGHTALYWYRQSLGQGLEFLIYFQGNSAPDKSGLPSDRFSAERTGGSVSTLTIQRTQQEDSAVYLCASSSLKWTGFSSPLHFGNGTRLTVT.

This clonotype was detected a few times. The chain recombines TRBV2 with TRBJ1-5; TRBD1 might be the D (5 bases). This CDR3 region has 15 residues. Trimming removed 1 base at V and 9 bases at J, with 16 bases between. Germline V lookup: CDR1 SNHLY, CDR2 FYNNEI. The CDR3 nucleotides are TGTGCCAGCAGTGAAGGGGGGGGGAGTATCGCGCCCCAGCATTTT. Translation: CASSEGGGSIAPQHF.

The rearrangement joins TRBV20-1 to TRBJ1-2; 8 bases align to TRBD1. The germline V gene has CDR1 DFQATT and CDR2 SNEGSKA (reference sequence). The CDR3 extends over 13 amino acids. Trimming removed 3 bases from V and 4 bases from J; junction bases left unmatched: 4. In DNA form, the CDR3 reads TGCAGTGCTAGGACAGGGGAGGGCTATGGCTACACCTTC. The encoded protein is CSARTGEGYGYTF.

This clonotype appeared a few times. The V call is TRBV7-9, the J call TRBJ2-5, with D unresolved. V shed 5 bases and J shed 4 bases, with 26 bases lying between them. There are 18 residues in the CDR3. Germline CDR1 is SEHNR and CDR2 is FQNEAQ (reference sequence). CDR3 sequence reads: CASSTPLFAASSRETQYF. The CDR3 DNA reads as TGTGCCAGCAGCACGCCCCTCTTCGCAGCCTCCTCCAGAGAGACCCAGTACTTC.

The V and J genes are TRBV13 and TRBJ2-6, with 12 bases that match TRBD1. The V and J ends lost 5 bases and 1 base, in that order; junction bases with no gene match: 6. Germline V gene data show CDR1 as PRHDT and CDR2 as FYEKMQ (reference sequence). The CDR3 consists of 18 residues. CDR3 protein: CASSARDRGPSGANVLTF. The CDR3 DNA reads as TGTGCCAGCAGCGCCCGGGACAGGGGGCCGTCTGGGGCCAACGTCCTGACTTTC.

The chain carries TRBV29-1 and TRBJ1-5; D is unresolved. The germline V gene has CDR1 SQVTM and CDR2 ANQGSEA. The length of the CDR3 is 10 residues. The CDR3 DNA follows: TGCAGTTCCCTCAATCAGCCCCAGCATTTT. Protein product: CSSLNQPQHF.